This T cell receptor beta chain was identified during a study of blood T cell repertoires in COVID-19. Membership in each cohort depended on participant-reported clinical history. Trimming removed 6 bases at V and 5 bases at J, with 10 bases between. This CDR3 region has 12 residues. The germline gives CDR1 LGHDT, CDR2 YNNKEL (reference sequence). Data came from immunoSEQ multiplex PCR; TCRdb stores just in-frame clones and leaves some out. The repertoire has hundreds of thousands of clones, more than 80% of them found once; the top ten carry around 0.8%. The TCR sequence derives from a man between 50 and 59 years old who had been exposed to COVID-19. Material for sequencing was PBMCs or T cells enriched from blood (not recorded which). The chain links TRBV3-1 (or the pseudogene TRBV3-2) to TRBJ1-1, with a possible D match to TRBD1 (5 bases). CDR3 coding DNA: TGTGCCAGCAGGGGGGGAGGGACTGAAGCTTTCTTT. Translation gives CASRGGGTEAFF.